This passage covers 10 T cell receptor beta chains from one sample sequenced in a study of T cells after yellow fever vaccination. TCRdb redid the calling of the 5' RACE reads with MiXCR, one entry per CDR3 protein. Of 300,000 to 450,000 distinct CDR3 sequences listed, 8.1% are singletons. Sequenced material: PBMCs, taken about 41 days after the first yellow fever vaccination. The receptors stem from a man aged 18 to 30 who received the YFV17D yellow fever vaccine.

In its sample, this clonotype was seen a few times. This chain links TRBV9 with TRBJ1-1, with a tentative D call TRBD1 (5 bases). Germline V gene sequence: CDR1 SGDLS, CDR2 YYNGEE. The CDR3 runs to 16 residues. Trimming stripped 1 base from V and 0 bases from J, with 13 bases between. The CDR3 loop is CASSVKTEALNTEAFF. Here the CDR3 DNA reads TGTGCCAGCAGCGTAAAGACAGAAGCCCTGAACACTGAAGCTTTCTTT.

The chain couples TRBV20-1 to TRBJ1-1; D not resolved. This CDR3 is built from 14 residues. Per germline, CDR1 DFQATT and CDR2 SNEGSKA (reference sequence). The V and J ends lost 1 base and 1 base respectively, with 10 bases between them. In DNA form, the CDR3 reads TGCAGTGCTAGAGGACCCCGGGGGAACACTGAAGCTTTCTTT. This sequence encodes CSARGPRGNTEAFF.

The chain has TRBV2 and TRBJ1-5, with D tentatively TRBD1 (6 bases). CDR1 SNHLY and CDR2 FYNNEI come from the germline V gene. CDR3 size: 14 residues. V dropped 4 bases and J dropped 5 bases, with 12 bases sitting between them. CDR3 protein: CASSAEGGDQPQHF. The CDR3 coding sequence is TGTGCCAGCAGTGCAGAAGGGGGAGATCAGCCCCAGCATTTT. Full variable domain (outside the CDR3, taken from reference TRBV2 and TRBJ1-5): EPEVTQTPSHQVTQMGQEVILRCVPISNHLYFYWYRQILGQKVEFLVSFYNNEISEKSEIFDDQFSVERPDGSNFTLKIRSTKLEDSAMYFCASSAEGGDQPQHFGDGTRLSIL.

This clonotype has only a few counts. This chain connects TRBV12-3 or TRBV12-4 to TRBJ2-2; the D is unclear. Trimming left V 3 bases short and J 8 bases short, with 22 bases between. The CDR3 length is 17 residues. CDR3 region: CASSFQRPPGQLGELFF. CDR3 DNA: TGTGCCAGCAGTTTTCAGAGGCCCCCCGGGCAGTTAGGGGAGCTGTTTTTT.

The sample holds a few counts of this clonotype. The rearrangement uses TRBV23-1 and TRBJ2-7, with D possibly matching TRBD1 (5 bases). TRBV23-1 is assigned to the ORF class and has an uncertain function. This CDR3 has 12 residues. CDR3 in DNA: TGCGCCTGCAGGGCCCACATTTACGAGCAGTACGTC. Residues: CACRAHIYEQYV.

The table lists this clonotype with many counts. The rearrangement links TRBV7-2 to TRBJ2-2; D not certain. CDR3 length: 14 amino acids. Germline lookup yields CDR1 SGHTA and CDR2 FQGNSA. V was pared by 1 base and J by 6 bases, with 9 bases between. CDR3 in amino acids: CASSLDMVAGELFF. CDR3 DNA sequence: TGTGCCAGCAGCTTAGATATGGTAGCCGGGGAGCTGTTTTTT.

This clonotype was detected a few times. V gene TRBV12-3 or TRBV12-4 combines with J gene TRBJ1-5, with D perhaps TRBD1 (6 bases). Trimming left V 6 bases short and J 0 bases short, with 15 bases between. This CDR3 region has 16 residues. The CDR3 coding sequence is TGTGCCAGCAGATTCGGCTCGGGGGCTAGCAATCAGCCCCAGCATTTT. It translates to CASRFGSGASNQPQHF.

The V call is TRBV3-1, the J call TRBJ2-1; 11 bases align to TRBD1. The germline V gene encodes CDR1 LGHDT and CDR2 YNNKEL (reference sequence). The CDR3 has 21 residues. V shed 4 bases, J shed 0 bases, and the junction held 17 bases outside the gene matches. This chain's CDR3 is CASSPQPGQGVSKGSYNEQFF. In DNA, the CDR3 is TGTGCCAGCAGCCCACAACCGGGACAGGGGGTGTCAAAGGGCTCCTACAATGAGCAGTTCTTC.

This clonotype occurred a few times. CDR3 in DNA: TGTGCCAGCCGAAGCCGGACTAACGTGGGGGAGCTGTTTTTT. Its translation is CASRSRTNVGELFF. The genes are TRBV7-8 and TRBJ2-2, with D maybe TRBD2 (6 bases). With 8 bases removed from V and 8 bases from J, the gap between germline ends came to 18 bases. CDR3 length: 14 residues. CDR1 and CDR2 (germline): SGHVS, FQNEAQ.

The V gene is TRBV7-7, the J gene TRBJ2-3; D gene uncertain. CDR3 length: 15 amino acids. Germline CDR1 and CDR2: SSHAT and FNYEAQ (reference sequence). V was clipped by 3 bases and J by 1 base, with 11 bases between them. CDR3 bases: TGTGCCAGCAGCTTGGGAACACCTGGCACAGATACGCAGTATTTT. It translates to CASSLGTPGTDTQYF.